This T cell receptor beta chain came from a study of blood T cell repertoires in COVID-19. Study-wide background: From T cells, B-cell-depleted T cells, or PBMCs came the material, which was cDNA or gDNA.

V shed 0 bases and J 9 bases; nucleotides not matched to a gene: 12. Germline V gene data show CDR1 as LGHNA and CDR2 as YSLEER. The CDR3 covers 18 residues. TCRdb's copy holds only in-frame clones and misses some; the assay was immunoSEQ multiplex PCR. The data contain just over 650,000 clones, about 87% of them singletons. The sequence was collected from a woman in her late teens or twenties with acute or convalescent COVID-19. Sequencing was carried out using peripheral blood. The V and J genes are TRBV4-3 and TRBJ2-1, with 12 bases lining up with TRBD2. CDR3 amino acids: CASSQETILAGGISEQFF. The CDR3 DNA reads TGCGCCAGCAGCCAAGAGACGATACTAGCGGGGGGAATAAGTGAGCAGTTCTTC.